This T cell receptor (beta chain) emerged from a study of identical twins. Trimming took 4 bases from V and 0 from J, leaving 7 bases between them. There are 14 residues in the CDR3. Per germline, CDR1 LGHDT and CDR2 YNNKEL (reference sequence). Many counts were recorded for this clonotype. TCRdb re-analysed the 5' RACE reads in MiXCR, keeping a single row per CDR3 protein. This sample carries around 100,000 distinct CDR3 sequences, 4.5% to 6.5% of them seen once, and the ten largest clones take approximately 12%. The clonotype comes from a woman in her fifties or sixties in good health. This chain connects TRBV3-1 to TRBJ1-3, with no clear D. The specimen sequenced was memory T cells sorted from blood. In DNA form, the CDR3 reads TGTGCCAGCAGCCCTTCCACCTCTGGAAACACCATATATTTT. Translated, it gives CASSPSTSGNTIYF. Looking up the rest from reference TRBV3-1 and TRBJ1-3 gives the full variable domain: DTAVSQTPKYLVTQMGNDKSIKCEQNLGHDTMYWYKQDSKKFLKIMFSYNNKELIINETVPNRFSPKSPDKAHLNLHINSLELGDSAVYFCASSPSTSGNTIYFGEGSWLTVV.